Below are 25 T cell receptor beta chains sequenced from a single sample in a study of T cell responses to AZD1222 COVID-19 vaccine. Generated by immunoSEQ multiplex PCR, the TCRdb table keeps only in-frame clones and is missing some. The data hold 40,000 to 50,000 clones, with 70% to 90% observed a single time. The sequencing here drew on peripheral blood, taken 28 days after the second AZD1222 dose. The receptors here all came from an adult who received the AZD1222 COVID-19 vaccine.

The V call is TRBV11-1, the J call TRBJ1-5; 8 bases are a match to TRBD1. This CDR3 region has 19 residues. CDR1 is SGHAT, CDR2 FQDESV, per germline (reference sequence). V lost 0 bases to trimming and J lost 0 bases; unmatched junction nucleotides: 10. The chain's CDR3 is CASSLAFQGAHYSNQPQHF. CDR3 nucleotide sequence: TGTGCCAGCAGCTTAGCGTTTCAGGGGGCCCATTATAGCAATCAGCCCCAGCATTTT. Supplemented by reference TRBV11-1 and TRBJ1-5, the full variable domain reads EAEVAQSPRYKITEKSQAVAFWCDPISGHATLYWYRQILGQGPELLVQFQDESVVDDSQLPKDRFSAERLKGVDSTLKIQPAELGDSAMYLCASSLAFQGAHYSNQPQHFGDGTRLSIL.

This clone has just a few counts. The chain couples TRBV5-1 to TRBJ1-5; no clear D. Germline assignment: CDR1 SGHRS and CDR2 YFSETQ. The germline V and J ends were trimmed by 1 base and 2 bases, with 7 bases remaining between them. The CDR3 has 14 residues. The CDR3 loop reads CASSLFGGNQPQHF. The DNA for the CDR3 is TGCGCCAGCAGCTTGTTCGGCGGCAATCAGCCCCAGCATTTT.

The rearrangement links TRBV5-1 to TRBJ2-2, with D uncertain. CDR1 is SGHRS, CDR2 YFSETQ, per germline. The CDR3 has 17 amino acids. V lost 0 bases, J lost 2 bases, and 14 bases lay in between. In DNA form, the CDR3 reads TGCGCCAGCAGCTTGGAGGCGCGGACCATTAACACCGGGGAGCTGTTTTTT. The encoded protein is CASSLEARTINTGELFF.

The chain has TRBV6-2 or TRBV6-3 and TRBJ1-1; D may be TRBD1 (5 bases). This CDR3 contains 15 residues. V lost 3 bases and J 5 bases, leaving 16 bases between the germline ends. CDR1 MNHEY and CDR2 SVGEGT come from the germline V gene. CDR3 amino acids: CASSYSSPGGTEAFF. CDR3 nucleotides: TGTGCCAGCAGTTATTCGAGTCCCGGGGGAACTGAAGCTTTCTTT.

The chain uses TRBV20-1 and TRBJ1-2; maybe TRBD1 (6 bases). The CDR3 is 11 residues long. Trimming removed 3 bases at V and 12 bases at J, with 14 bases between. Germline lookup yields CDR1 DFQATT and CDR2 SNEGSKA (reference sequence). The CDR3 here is CSARKGGSHTF. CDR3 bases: TGCAGTGCTAGGAAGGGGGGGTCCCACACCTTC.

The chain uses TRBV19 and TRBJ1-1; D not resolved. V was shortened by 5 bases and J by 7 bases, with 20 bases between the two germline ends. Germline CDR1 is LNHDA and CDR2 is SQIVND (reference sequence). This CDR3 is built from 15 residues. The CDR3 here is CASSPPWADLGEAFF. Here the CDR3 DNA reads TGTGCCAGTAGTCCACCCTGGGCAGACCTAGGTGAAGCTTTCTTT.

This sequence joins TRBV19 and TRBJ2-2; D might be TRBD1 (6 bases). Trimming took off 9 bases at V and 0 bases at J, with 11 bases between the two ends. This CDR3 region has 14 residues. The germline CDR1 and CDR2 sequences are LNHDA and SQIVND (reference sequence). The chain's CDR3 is CASGTTSNTGELFF. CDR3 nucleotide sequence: TGTGCCAGCGGGACAACATCGAACACCGGGGAGCTGTTTTTT.

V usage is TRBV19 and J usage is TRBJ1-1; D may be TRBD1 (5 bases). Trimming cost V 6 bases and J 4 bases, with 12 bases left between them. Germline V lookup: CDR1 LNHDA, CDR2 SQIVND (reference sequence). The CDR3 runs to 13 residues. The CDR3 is CASSQGHSTEAFF. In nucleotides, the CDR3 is TGTGCCAGTAGCCAAGGACATTCCACTGAAGCTTTCTTT. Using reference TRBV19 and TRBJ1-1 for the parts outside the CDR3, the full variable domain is DGGITQSPKYLFRKEGQNVTLSCEQNLNHDAMYWYRQDPGQGLRLIYYSQIVNDFQKGDIAEGYSVSREKKESFPLTVTSAQKNPTAFYLCASSQGHSTEAFFGQGTRLTVV.

Written as DNA, the CDR3 is TGCGCCAGCAGCTTATATTCGGGCTACCAAGAGACCCAGTACTTC. It encodes CASSLYSGYQETQYF. The V gene is TRBV5-1, the J gene TRBJ2-5; D is unresolved. CDR1 and CDR2 from the germline V gene are SGHRS and YFSETQ. There are 15 residues in the CDR3. V lost 2 bases and J 0 bases, leaving 11 bases between the germline ends. Using reference TRBV5-1 and TRBJ2-5 for the parts outside the CDR3, the full variable domain is KAGVTQTPRYLIKTRGQQVTLSCSPISGHRSVSWYQQTPGQGLQFLFEYFSETQRNKGNFPGRFSGRQFSNSRSEMNVSTLELGDSALYLCASSLYSGYQETQYFGPGTRLLVL.

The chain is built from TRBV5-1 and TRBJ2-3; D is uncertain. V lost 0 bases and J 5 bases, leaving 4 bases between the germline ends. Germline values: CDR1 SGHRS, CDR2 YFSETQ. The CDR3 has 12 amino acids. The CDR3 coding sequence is TGCGCCAGCAGCTTGGAAGGAGATACGCAGTATTTT. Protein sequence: CASSLEGDTQYF.

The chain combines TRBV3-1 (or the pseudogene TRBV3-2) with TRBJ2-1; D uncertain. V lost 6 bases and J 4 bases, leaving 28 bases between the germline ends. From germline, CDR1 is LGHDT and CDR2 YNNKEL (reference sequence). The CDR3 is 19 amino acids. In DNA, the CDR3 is TGTGCCAGCAGAGACCTTGAGTCCCGTTCCCCCTTGCTTTACAATGAGCAGTTCTTC. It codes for CASRDLESRSPLLYNEQFF.

The CDR3 sequence is CASRMGQLTGELFF. DNA of the CDR3: TGTGCCAGCAGAATGGGACAGCTAACCGGGGAGCTGTTTTTT. This chain links TRBV6-5 with TRBJ2-2; 7 bases are shared with TRBD1. The germline CDR1 and CDR2 sequences are MNHEY and SVGAGI. This CDR3 contains 14 residues. Unmatched junction bases numbered 6, after V lost 6 bases and J lost 5 bases.

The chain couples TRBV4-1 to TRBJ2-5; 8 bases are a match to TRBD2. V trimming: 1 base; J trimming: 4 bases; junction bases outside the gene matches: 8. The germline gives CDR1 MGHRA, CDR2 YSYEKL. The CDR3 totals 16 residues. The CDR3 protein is CASSQGAGAGGETQYF. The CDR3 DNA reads TGCGCCAGCAGCCAAGGAGCGGGGGCCGGGGGAGAGACCCAGTACTTC.

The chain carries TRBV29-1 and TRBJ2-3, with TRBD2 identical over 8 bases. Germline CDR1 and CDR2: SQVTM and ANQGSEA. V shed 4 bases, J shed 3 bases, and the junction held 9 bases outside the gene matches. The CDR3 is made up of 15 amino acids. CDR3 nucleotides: TGCAGCGTTGTCGGGGGGGCAGAGGAAACAGATACGCAGTATTTT. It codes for CSVVGGAEETDTQYF.

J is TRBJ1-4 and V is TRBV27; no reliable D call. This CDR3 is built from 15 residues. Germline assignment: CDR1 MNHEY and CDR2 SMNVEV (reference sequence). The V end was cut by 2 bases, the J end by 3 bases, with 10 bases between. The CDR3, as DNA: TGTGCCAGCAGTTTAAATGGGATCCCTAATGAAAAACTGTTTTTT. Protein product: CASSLNGIPNEKLFF.

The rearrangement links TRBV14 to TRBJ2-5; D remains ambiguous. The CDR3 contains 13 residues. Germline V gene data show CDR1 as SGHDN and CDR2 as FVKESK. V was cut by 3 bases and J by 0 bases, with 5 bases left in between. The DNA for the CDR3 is TGTGCCAGCAGCCAGGGGTACCAAGAGACCCAGTACTTC. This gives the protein CASSQGYQETQYF.

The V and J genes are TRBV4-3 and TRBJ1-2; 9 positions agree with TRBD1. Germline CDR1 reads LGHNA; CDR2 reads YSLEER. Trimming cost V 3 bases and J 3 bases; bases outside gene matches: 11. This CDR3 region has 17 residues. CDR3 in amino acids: CASSQDLYRGRDYGYTF. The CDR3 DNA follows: TGCGCCAGCAGCCAGGACTTATACAGGGGGCGCGACTATGGCTACACCTTC.

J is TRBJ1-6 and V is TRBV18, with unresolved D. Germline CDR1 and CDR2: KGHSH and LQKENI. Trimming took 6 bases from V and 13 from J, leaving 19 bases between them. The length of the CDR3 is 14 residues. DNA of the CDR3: TGTGCCAGCTCCCAAGAGGAGGTGAAGGGTCCCCTCCACTTT. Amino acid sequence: CASSQEEVKGPLHF.

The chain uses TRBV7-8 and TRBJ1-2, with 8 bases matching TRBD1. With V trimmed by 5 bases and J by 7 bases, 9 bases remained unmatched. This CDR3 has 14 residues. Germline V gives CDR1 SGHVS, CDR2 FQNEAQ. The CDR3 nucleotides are TGTGCCAGCAGCCCGGGGACAGGAGACTTTGGCTACACCTTC. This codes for CASSPGTGDFGYTF. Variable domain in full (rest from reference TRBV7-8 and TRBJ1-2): GAGVSQSPRYKVAKRGQDVALRCDPISGHVSLFWYQQALGQGPEFLTYFQNEAQLDKSGLPSDRFFAERPEGSVSTLKIQRTQQEDSAVYLCASSPGTGDFGYTFGSGTRLTVV.

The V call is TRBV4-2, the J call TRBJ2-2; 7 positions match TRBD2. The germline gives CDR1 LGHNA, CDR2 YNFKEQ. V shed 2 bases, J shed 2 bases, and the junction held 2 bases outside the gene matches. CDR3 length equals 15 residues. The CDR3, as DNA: TGTGCCAGCAGCCAACTAGCGGTAAACACCGGGGAGCTGTTTTTT. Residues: CASSQLAVNTGELFF.

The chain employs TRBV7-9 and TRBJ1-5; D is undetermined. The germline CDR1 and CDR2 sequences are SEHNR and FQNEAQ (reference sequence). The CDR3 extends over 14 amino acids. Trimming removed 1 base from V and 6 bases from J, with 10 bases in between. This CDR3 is CASSLGRSGQPQHF. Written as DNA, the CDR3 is TGTGCCAGCAGCTTAGGGCGATCGGGTCAGCCCCAGCATTTT.

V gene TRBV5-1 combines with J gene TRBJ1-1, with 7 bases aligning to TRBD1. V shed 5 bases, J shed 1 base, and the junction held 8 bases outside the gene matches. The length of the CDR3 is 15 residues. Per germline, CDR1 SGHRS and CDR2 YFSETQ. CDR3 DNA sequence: TGCGCCAGCAGGTGGACAGGCACGGCGAACACTGAAGCTTTCTTT. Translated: CASRWTGTANTEAFF.

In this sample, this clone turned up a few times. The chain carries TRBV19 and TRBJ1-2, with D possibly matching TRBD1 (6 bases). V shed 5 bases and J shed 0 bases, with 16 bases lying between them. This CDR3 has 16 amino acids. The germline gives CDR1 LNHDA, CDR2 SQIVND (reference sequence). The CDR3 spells CASSPSDRTSNYGYTF. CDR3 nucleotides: TGTGCCAGTAGTCCCTCAGACAGGACCTCTAACTATGGCTACACCTTC. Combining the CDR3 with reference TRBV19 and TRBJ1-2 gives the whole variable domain DGGITQSPKYLFRKEGQNVTLSCEQNLNHDAMYWYRQDPGQGLRLIYYSQIVNDFQKGDIAEGYSVSREKKESFPLTVTSAQKNPTAFYLCASSPSDRTSNYGYTFGSGTRLTVV.

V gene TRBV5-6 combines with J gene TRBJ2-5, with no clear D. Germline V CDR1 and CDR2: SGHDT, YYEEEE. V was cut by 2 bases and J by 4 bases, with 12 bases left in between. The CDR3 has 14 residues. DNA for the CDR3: TGTGCCAGCAGCTTTAACGGTGGTGTAGAGACCCAGTACTTC. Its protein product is CASSFNGGVETQYF.

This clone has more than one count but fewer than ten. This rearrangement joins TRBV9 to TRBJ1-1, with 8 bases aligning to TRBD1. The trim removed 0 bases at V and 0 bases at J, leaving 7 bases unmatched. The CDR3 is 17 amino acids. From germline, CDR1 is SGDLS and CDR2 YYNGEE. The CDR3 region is CASSVDPGQAMNTEAFF. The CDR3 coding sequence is TGTGCCAGCAGCGTAGACCCGGGACAGGCCATGAACACTGAAGCTTTCTTT.